The 21 T cell receptor beta chains reported below all come from one sample, sequenced in a study of blood T cell repertoires in COVID-19 (dated by TCRdb to the early 2020s). Receptors were amplified or captured by the immunoSEQ multiplex PCR assay. Entries here come from immuneACCESS through TCRdb and include only in-frame sequences with V and J called. Some clones fail to appear in such tables; in the studies checked, an unresolved V gene covers under half of the shortfall, and the cause of the remainder is unknown. The sample records tens of thousands of clones, approximately 78% of which are singletons. More than 15% of the sample lies in the top ten. Sequenced material: peripheral blood. The receptors were gathered from an older woman with acute or convalescent COVID-19.

The chain uses TRBV3-1 (or the pseudogene TRBV3-2) and TRBJ1-2; TRBD1 matches 9 bases. Germline CDR1 is LGHDT and CDR2 is YNNKEL (reference sequence). J lost 7 bases, V lost 4 bases, and 7 bases had no gene match. CDR3 size: 14 residues. CDR3 residues: CASSRSGTGIGYTF. The DNA of the CDR3 is TGTGCCAGCAGCCGTTCCGGGACAGGGATTGGCTACACCTTC.

The chain is built from TRBV6-5 and TRBJ1-1, with D possibly TRBD1 on 5 matching bases. CDR1 and CDR2 (germline): MNHEY, SVGAGI. CDR3 length equals 16 residues. Between the trimmed V and J ends, which lost 1 base and 3 bases, there was a span of 15 bases. This CDR3 is CASSYLGGISDTEAFF. CDR3 coding DNA: TGTGCCAGCAGTTACTTGGGGGGAATATCCGACACTGAAGCTTTCTTT.

The rearrangement uses TRBV10-3 and TRBJ1-2, with 8 bases that match TRBD1. The V segment lost 5 bases and the J segment 7 bases; nucleotides outside the gene matches: 3. This CDR3 has 12 amino acids. Germline CDR1 is ENHRY and CDR2 is SYGVKD. CDR3 sequence: CAISTTGVGYTF. DNA of the CDR3: TGTGCCATCAGTACGACAGGGGTTGGCTACACCTTC.

The chain links TRBV11-2 to TRBJ2-5, with a possible D match to TRBD1 (5 bases). The CDR3 is made up of 15 amino acids. With 5 bases removed from V and 3 bases from J, the gap between germline ends came to 16 bases. Germline loops: CDR1 SGHAT, CDR2 FQNNGV. The CDR3 is CASSQGELIKETQYF. The CDR3 bases are TGTGCCAGCAGCCAAGGGGAATTAATTAAAGAGACCCAGTACTTC.

The V call is TRBV5-8, the J call TRBJ1-1; the match to TRBD1 covers 7 bases. V was pared by 0 bases and J by 5 bases, with 7 bases of the junction left unmatched. CDR3 length: 15 residues. Germline V lookup: CDR1 SGHTS, CDR2 YDEGEE. The CDR3 sequence: CASSLVQGPGTEAFF. The CDR3, as DNA: TGTGCCAGCAGCTTGGTACAGGGGCCAGGGACTGAAGCTTTCTTT.

This clone showed up just a few times. The rearrangement links TRBV10-3 to TRBJ2-5, with 7 bases matching TRBD1. The V gene end was trimmed by 6 bases and the J gene end by 3 bases; junction bases not matched to a gene: 4. From germline, CDR1 is ENHRY and CDR2 SYGVKD. This CDR3 is 13 amino acids long. CDR3 region: CAISRGTEETQYF. CDR3 in DNA: TGTGCCATCAGCCGAGGGACAGAAGAGACCCAGTACTTC.

The gene calls are TRBV28 and TRBJ1-6; 7 positions agree with TRBD1. Germline V gene data show CDR1 as MDHEN and CDR2 as SYDVKM. CDR3 size: 15 residues. Trimming removed 7 bases from V and 10 bases from J; junction bases left unmatched: 13. CDR3 nucleotides: TGTGCCAGCATCCTTTCCTGGCAGGGGGTCTCACCCCTCCACTTT. This encodes CASILSWQGVSPLHF.

This clone has a single count. The chain couples TRBV24-1 to TRBJ2-2; 8 bases match TRBD1. The trim removed 4 bases at V and 2 bases at J, leaving 5 bases unmatched. The length of the CDR3 is 16 residues. In germline, CDR1 is KGHDR, CDR2 SFDVKD. CDR3: CATSDGQGLNTGELFF. DNA for the CDR3: TGTGCCACCAGTGACGGACAGGGCCTTAACACCGGGGAGCTGTTTTTT.

The chain links TRBV5-5 to TRBJ2-7, with 9 bases fitting TRBD1. The CDR3 contains 13 residues. Germline V gives CDR1 SGHKS, CDR2 YYEKEE (reference sequence). V gave up 3 bases and J gave up 7 bases; unmatched junction bases: 5. The CDR3 nucleotides are TGTGCCAGCAGCTCTGACAGGGGGGTTGAGCAGTACTTC. Amino acid sequence: CASSSDRGVEQYF.

This chain connects TRBV5-1 to TRBJ1-5, with a tentative D call TRBD1 (6 bases). Per the germline V gene, CDR1 is SGHRS and CDR2 is YFSETQ. The CDR3 is 14 amino acids. V lost 0 bases, J lost 5 bases, and 9 bases lay in between. CDR3 coding DNA: TGCGCCAGCAGCTTGGGACAGGCCGATCAGCCCCAGCATTTT. It codes for CASSLGQADQPQHF.

This sequence joins TRBV10-1 and TRBJ2-1; TRBD2 aligns across 8 bases. The germline V gene has CDR1 WNHNN and CDR2 SYGVQD (reference sequence). The V gene end was trimmed by 3 bases and the J gene end by 4 bases; junction bases not matched to a gene: 5. The CDR3 length is 15 residues. As DNA, the CDR3 is TGCGCCAGCAGTGATAATAGCGGGACTTACAATGAGCAGTTCTTC. Its translation is CASSDNSGTYNEQFF.

The V and J genes are TRBV30 and TRBJ2-1; perhaps TRBD2 as D (6 bases). V was shortened by 4 bases and J by 2 bases, with 15 bases between the two germline ends. The V gene's germline CDR1 is GTSNPN and CDR2 SVGIG (reference sequence). CDR3 length equals 15 residues. CDR3 sequence (DNA): TGTGCCTGGACGAGTATGGCGGGAACCTACAATGAGCAGTTCTTC. It specifies CAWTSMAGTYNEQFF.

This chain connects TRBV9 to TRBJ1-2, with 8 bases that match TRBD1. CDR1 is SGDLS, CDR2 YYNGEE, per germline. The CDR3 loop spans 17 amino acids. V was clipped by 0 bases and J by 2 bases; unmatched bases: 9. CDR3 nucleotide sequence: TGTGCCAGCAGCGTAGATGACAGGGGCCGGGGAAACTATGGCTACACCTTC. It encodes CASSVDDRGRGNYGYTF.

This chain uses TRBV19 with TRBJ1-6, with 7 bases matching TRBD1. The V segment lost 4 bases and the J segment 7 bases; nucleotides outside the gene matches: 4. CDR1 and CDR2 from the germline V gene are LNHDA and SQIVND (reference sequence). CDR3 size: 14 residues. The DNA of the CDR3 is TGTGCCAGTAGTACTCAGGACAGGAATTCACCCCTCCACTTT. Its protein is CASSTQDRNSPLHF.

The chain recombines TRBV30 with TRBJ2-1; 10 nucleotides line up with TRBD2. Germline CDR1 reads GTSNPN; CDR2 reads SVGIG (reference sequence). V lost 4 bases and J lost 6; bases outside the gene matches: 0. The CDR3 loop spans 12 amino acids. The CDR3 loop reads CAWKRGGNEQFF. Written as DNA, the CDR3 is TGTGCCTGGAAGCGGGGGGGCAATGAGCAGTTCTTC.

The CDR3 reads CASSGAGNSPLHF. The CDR3, as DNA: TGTGCCAGCAGTGGGGCAGGAAATTCACCCCTCCACTTT. V gene TRBV12-3 or TRBV12-4 combines with J gene TRBJ1-6, with D maybe TRBD1 (5 bases). V was clipped by 5 bases and J by 7 bases, with 9 bases between them. This CDR3 has 13 residues.

Details on this clone: The DNA is left out, because the CDR3 cannot be placed on it with certainty; the CDR3 is given as TCRdb lists it. The chain links TRBV12-3 or TRBV12-4 to TRBJ1-4; the table calls TRBD1, which could not be checked here. The CDR3 totals 13 residues, both ends included. The CDR3 spells CASSFGPGSKLFF.

This chain uses TRBV6-1 with TRBJ2-7; TRBD1 aligns across 9 bases. Germline V gives CDR1 MNHNS, CDR2 SASEGT. This CDR3 region has 16 residues. V was clipped by 1 base and J by 2 bases; unmatched bases: 6. The CDR3 is CASSEGLRDRAYEQYV. The DNA for the CDR3 is TGTGCCAGCAGTGAAGGGCTAAGGGACAGGGCCTACGAGCAGTACGTC.

The V call is TRBV7-6, the J call TRBJ2-1, with 9 bases identical to TRBD2. The CDR3 extends over 19 amino acids. Germline V CDR1 and CDR2: SGHVS, FNYEAQ. Trimming at V came to 1 base and at J to 5 bases, leaving 15 bases not matched to a gene. CDR3: CASSLVTIGRLAEHNEQFF. The CDR3 DNA follows: TGTGCCAGCAGCTTAGTTACAATCGGTCGACTAGCGGAACACAATGAGCAGTTCTTC. Full variable domain (missing parts from reference TRBV7-6 and TRBJ2-1): GAGVSQSPRYKVTKRGQDVALRCDPISGHVSLYWYRQALGQGPEFLTYFNYEAQQDKSGLPNDRFSAERPEGSISTLTIQRTEQRDSAMYRCASSLVTIGRLAEHNEQFFGPGTRLTVL.

This sequence joins TRBV18 and TRBJ1-5; 9 nucleotides align to TRBD1. This CDR3 has 14 amino acids. Trimming at V came to 0 bases and at J to 6 bases, leaving 0 bases not matched to a gene. Germline V gives CDR1 KGHSH, CDR2 LQKENI. Written as DNA, the CDR3 is TGTGCCAGCTCACCACCGGGACAGGGTCAGCCCCAGCATTTT. Protein: CASSPPGQGQPQHF.

The chain employs TRBV18 and TRBJ1-2; 9 bases match TRBD1. The CDR3 contains 14 residues. Germline CDR1 is KGHSH and CDR2 is LQKENI. Losses at the gene ends were 3 bases for V and 7 bases for J; bases not matched to a gene: 6. Here the CDR3 DNA reads TGTGCCAGCTCACCCGACGGACAGGGGAGTGGCTACACCTTC. Its protein is CASSPDGQGSGYTF.